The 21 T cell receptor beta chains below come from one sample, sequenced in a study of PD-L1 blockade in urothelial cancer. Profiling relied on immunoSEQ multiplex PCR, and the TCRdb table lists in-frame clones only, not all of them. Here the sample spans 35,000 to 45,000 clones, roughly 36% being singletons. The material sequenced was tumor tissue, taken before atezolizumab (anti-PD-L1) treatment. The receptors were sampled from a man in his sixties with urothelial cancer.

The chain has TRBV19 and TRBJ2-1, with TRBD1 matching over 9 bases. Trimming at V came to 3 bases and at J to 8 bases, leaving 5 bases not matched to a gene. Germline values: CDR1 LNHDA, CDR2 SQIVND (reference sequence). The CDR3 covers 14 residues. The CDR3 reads CASSIGTGIYEQFF. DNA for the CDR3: TGTGCCAGTAGTATCGGGACAGGGATTTATGAGCAGTTCTTC.

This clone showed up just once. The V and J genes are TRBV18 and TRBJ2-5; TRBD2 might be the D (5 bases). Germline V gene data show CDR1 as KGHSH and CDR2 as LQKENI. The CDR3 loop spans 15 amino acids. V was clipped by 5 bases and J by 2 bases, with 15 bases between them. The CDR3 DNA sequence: TGTGCCAGCTCATGGGCCAGCGGAGATCAAGAGACCCAGTACTTC. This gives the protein CASSWASGDQETQYF.

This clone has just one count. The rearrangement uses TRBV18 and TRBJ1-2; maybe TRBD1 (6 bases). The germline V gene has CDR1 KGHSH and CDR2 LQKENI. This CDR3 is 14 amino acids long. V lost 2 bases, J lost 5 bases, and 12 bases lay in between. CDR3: CASSPARQGYGYTF. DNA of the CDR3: TGTGCCAGCTCACCAGCTCGTCAGGGGTATGGCTACACCTTC. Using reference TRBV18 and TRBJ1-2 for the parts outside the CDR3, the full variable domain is NAGVMQNPRHLVRRRGQEARLRCSPMKGHSHVYWYRQLPEEGLKFMVYLQKENIIDESGMPKERFSAEFPKEGPSILRIQQVVRGDSAAYFCASSPARQGYGYTFGSGTRLTVV.

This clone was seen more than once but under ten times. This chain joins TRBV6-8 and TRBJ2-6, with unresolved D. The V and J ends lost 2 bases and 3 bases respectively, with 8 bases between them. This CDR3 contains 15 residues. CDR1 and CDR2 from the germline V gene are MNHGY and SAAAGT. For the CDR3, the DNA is TGTGCCAGCAGTTACGAAGGGCGTGGGGCCAACGTCCTGACTTTC. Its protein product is CASSYEGRGANVLTF.

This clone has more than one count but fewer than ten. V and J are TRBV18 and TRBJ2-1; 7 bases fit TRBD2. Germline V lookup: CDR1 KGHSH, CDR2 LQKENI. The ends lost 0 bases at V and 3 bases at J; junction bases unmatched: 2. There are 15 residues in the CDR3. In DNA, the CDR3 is TGTGCCAGCTCACCACCGGGGGGGAACTACAATGAGCAGTTCTTC. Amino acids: CASSPPGGNYNEQFF. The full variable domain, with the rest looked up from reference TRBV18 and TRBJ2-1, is NAGVMQNPRHLVRRRGQEARLRCSPMKGHSHVYWYRQLPEEGLKFMVYLQKENIIDESGMPKERFSAEFPKEGPSILRIQQVVRGDSAAYFCASSPPGGNYNEQFFGPGTRLTVL.

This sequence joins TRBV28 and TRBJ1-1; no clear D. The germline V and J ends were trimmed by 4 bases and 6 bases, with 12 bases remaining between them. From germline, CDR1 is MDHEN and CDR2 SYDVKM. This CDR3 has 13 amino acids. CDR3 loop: CASSSPRLAEAFF. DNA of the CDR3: TGTGCCAGCAGTTCCCCTCGGTTGGCTGAAGCTTTCTTT.

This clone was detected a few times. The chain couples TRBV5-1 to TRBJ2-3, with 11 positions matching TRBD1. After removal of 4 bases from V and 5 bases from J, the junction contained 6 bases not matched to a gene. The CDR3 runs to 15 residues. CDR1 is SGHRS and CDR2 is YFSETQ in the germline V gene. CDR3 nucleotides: TGCGCCAGCAGCGCAGGACAGGGGGCCGGAGATACGCAGTATTTT. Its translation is CASSAGQGAGDTQYF.

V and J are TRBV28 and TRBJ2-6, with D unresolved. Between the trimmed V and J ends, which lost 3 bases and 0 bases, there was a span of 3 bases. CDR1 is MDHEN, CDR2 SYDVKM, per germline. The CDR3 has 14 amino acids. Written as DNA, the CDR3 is TGTGCCAGCAGTTTCAACTCTGGGGCCAACGTCCTGACTTTC. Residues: CASSFNSGANVLTF.

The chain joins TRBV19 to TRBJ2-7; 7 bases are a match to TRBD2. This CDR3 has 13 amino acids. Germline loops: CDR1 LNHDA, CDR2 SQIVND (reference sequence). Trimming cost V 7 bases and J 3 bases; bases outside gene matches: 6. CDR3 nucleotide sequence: TGTGCCAGTACTCGAGCGGGAAGCTACGAGCAGTACTTC. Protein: CASTRAGSYEQYF.

CDR3 nucleotides: TGTGCCAGTAGTAGACTAGCGGGAGCCGGGGAGCTGTTTTTT. Translated, it gives CASSRLAGAGELFF. The J gene is TRBJ2-2, the V gene TRBV19, with 12 nucleotides matching TRBD2. CDR3 length: 14 residues. V was clipped by 4 bases and J by 6 bases; unmatched bases: 0. CDR1 and CDR2 from the germline V gene are LNHDA and SQIVND (reference sequence).

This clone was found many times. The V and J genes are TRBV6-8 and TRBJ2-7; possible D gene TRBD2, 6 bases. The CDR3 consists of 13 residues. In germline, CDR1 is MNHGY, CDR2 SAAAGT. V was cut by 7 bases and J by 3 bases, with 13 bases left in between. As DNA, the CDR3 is TGTGCCAGCATGGCGGGGAAGTACTACGAGCAGTACTTC. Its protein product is CASMAGKYYEQYF.

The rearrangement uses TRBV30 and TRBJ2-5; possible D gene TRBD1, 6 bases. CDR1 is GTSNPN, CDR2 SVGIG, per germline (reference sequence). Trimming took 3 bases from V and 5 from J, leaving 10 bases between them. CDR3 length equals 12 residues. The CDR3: CAWRGTTETQYF. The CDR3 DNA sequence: TGTGCCTGGAGGGGGACAACGGAGACCCAGTACTTC.

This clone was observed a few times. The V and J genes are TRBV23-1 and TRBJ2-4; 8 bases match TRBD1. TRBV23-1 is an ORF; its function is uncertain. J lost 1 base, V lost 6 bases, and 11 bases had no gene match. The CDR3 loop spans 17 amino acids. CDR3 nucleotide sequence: TGCGCCAGCAGCCAAGGCGGACAGGGTAAGGCCAAAAACATTCAGTACTTC. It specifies CASSQGGQGKAKNIQYF.

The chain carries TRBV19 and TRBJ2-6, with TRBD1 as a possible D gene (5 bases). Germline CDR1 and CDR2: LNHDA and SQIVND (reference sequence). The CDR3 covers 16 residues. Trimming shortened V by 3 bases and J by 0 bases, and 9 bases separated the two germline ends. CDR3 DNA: TGTGCCAGTAGTATTGGGGCGTCCTCTGGGGCCAACGTCCTGACTTTC. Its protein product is CASSIGASSGANVLTF.

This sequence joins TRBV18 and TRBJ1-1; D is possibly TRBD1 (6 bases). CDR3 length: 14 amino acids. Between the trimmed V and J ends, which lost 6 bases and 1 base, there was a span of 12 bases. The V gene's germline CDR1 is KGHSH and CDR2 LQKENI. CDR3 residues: CASSATGANTEAFF. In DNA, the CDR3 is TGTGCCAGCTCTGCGACAGGCGCGAACACTGAAGCTTTCTTT.

In nucleotides, the CDR3 is TGCAGCGTTGAGGCGGGTCATAGCTCCTACAATGAGCAGTTCTTC. It encodes CSVEAGHSSYNEQFF. The chain links TRBV29-1 to TRBJ2-1, with TRBD2 as a possible D gene (5 bases). The CDR3 loop spans 15 amino acids. Trimming removed 3 bases at V and 0 bases at J, with 12 bases between. The germline V gene has CDR1 SQVTM and CDR2 ANQGSEA.

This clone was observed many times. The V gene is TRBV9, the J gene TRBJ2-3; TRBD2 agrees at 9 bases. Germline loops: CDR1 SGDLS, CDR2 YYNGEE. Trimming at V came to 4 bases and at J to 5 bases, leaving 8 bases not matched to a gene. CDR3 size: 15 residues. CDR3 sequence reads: CASSPLAGDGDTQYF. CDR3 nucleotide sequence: TGTGCCAGCAGCCCGTTAGCGGGAGATGGAGATACGCAGTATTTT. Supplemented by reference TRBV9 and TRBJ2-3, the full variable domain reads DSGVTQTPKHLITATGQRVTLRCSPRSGDLSVYWYQQSLDQGLQFLIQYYNGEERAKGNILERFSAQQFPDLHSELNLSSLELGDSALYFCASSPLAGDGDTQYFGPGTRLTVL.

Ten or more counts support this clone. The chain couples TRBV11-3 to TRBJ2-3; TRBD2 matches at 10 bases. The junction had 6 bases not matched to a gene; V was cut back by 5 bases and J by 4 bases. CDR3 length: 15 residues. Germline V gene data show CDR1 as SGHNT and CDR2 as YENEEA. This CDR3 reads CASSPLAGGADTQYF. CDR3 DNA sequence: TGTGCCAGCAGCCCATTAGCGGGAGGTGCAGATACGCAGTATTTT.

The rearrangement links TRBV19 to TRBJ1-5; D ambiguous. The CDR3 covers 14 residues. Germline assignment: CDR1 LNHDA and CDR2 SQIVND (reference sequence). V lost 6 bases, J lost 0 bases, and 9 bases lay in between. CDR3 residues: CASSRRSSNQPQHF. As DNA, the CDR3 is TGTGCCAGTAGCCGTAGATCTAGCAATCAGCCCCAGCATTTT. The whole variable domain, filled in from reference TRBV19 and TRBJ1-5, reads DGGITQSPKYLFRKEGQNVTLSCEQNLNHDAMYWYRQDPGQGLRLIYYSQIVNDFQKGDIAEGYSVSREKKESFPLTVTSAQKNPTAFYLCASSRRSSNQPQHFGDGTRLSIL.

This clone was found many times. This CDR3 is CASSEGRRGANVLTF. The CDR3 DNA is TGTGCCAGCAGTGAAGGGCGTCGTGGGGCCAACGTCCTGACTTTC. This chain links TRBV6-1 with TRBJ2-6; no reliable D call. Germline V lookup: CDR1 MNHNS, CDR2 SASEGT. The CDR3 has 15 residues. V was clipped by 1 base and J by 3 bases, with 7 bases between them.

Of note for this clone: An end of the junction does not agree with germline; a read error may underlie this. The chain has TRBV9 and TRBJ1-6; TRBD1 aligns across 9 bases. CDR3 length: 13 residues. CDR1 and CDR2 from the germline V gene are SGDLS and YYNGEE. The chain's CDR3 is CASIGTGNSLLHF. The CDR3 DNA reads TGTGCCAGCATTGGGACAGGGAATTCACTCCTCCACTTT.